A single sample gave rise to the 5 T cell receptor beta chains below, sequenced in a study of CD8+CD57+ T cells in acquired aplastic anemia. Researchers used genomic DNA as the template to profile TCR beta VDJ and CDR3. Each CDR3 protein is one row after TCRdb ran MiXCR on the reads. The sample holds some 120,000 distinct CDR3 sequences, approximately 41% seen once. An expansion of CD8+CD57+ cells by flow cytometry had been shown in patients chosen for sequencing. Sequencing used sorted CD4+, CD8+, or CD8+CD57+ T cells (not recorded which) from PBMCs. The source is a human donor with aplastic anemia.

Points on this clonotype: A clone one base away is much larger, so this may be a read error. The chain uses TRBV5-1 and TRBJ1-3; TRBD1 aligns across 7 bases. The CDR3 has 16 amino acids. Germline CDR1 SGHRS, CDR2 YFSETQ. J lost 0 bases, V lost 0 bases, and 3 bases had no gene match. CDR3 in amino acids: CASSLEDRFSGNTIYF. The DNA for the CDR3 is TGCGCCAGCAGCTTGGAGGACAGGTTCTCTGGAAACACCATATATTTT.

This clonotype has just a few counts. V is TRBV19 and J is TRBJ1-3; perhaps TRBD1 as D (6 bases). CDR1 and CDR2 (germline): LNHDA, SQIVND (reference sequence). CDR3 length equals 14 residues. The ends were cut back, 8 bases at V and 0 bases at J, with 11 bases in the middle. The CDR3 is CASSYRDSGNTIYF. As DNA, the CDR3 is TGTGCCAGTTCTTACAGGGACTCTGGAAACACCATATATTTT.

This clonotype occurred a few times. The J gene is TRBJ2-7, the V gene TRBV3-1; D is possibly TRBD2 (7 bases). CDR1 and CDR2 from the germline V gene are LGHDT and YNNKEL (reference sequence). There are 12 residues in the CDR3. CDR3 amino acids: CASSFGGGGEIV. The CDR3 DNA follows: TGTGCCAGCAGCTTCGGCGGGGGCGGGGAAATCGTC.

CDR3 sequence: CASRELAGSTQYF. As DNA, the CDR3 is TGTGCCAGCAGGGAACTAGCGGGCTCTACGCAGTATTTT. V usage is TRBV12-3 or TRBV12-4 and J usage is TRBJ2-3; TRBD2 aligns across 9 bases. Trimming took 6 bases from V and 8 from J; bases not matched to a gene: 6. This CDR3 spans 13 amino acids.

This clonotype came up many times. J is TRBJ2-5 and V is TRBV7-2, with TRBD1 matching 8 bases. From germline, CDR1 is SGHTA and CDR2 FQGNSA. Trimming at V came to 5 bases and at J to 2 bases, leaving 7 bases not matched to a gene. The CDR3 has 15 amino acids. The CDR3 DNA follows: TGTGCCAGCAGCCCGACAGGGGTGTTACAAGAGACCCAGTACTTC. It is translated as CASSPTGVLQETQYF.